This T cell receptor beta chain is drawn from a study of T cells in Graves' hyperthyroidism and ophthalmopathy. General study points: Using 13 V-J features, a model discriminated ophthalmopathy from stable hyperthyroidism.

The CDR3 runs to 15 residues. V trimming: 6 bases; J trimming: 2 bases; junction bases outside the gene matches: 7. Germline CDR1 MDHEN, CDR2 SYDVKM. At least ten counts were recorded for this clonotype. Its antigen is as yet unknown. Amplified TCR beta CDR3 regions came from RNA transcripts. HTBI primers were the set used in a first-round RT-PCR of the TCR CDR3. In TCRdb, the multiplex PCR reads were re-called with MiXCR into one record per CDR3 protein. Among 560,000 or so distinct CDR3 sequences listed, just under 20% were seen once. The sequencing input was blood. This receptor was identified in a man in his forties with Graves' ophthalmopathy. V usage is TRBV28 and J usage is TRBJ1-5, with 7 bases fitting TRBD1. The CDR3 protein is CASSRPGQGNQPQHF. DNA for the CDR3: TGTGCCAGCAGCCGCCCCGGACAGGGCAATCAGCCCCAGCATTTT.